The present entry profiles one T cell receptor beta chain with its context. TCRdb re-called the reads with MiXCR, one entry per CDR3 protein. Of under 250,000 distinct CDR3 sequences in the sample, 6.5% were seen once. The sample originates from a study of T cell repertoires in cytomegalovirus infection. Trimming pared 4 bases from V and 5 bases from J, leaving 17 bases between. Germline values: CDR1 GTSNPN, CDR2 SVGIG (reference sequence). The length of the CDR3 is 15 residues. The V call is TRBV30, the J call TRBJ2-2; D uncertain. Sequenced sample: PBMCs. The receptor was derived from a human donor in good health (CMV status not recorded). Some clones in this sample may be carry-over from other donors' samples. The CDR3 sequence is CAWTPEIPRTGELFF. CDR3 DNA: TGTGCCTGGACCCCGGAAATACCGAGAACCGGGGAGCTGTTTTTT.